Each of the 2 T cell receptor beta chains below was sequenced from the same sample in a study of OX40 agonist ivuxolimab in advanced cancers. Here immunoSEQ multiplex PCR was the method, and the copy in TCRdb shows in-frame clones only, minus some. The sample shows around 75,000 clones, more than 80% of them seen only once. The sample in question was CD4+ or CD8+ T cells sorted from blood, obtained in a trial of the OX40 agonist ivuxolimab. The receptor set was obtained from an adult with an advanced solid tumor such as melanoma, head and neck, liver or kidney cancer.

The J gene is TRBJ1-3, the V gene TRBV5-1; 8 nucleotides align to TRBD1. V shed 0 bases and J 12 bases; nucleotides not matched to a gene: 8. The germline CDR1 and CDR2 sequences are SGHRS and YFSETQ. CDR3 length: 14 residues. The CDR3, as DNA: TGCGCCAGCAGCTTGGGACAGGGGCAAGGGAGCATATATTTT. Translated: CASSLGQGQGSIYF. Variable domain in full (rest from reference TRBV5-1 and TRBJ1-3): KAGVTQTPRYLIKTRGQQVTLSCSPISGHRSVSWYQQTPGQGLQFLFEYFSETQRNKGNFPGRFSGRQFSNSRSEMNVSTLELGDSALYLCASSLGQGQGSIYFGEGSWLTVV.

The chain uses TRBV27 and TRBJ2-7; D is possibly TRBD1 or TRBD2 (5 bases each). V was shortened by 3 bases and J by 0 bases, with 15 bases between the two germline ends. The CDR3 is 16 residues long. CDR1 MNHEY and CDR2 SMNVEV come from the germline V gene (reference sequence). The CDR3 reads CASSLGLGRSSYEQYF. The CDR3 DNA reads TGTGCCAGCAGTTTGGGTCTGGGACGTAGCTCCTACGAGCAGTACTTC.